This T cell receptor (beta chain) was identified in a study of shared clonotypes between healthy human individuals. Data came from immunoSEQ multiplex PCR; TCRdb stores just in-frame clones and leaves some out. The profile shows around 1.9 million clones, about 94% of them singletons. Naive CD8 populations comprised CD45RO-negative cells positively selected for CCR7, excluding terminally differentiated effector memory CD45RA+ cells. This CDR3 has 15 residues. Germline assignment: CDR1 MNHEY and CDR2 SVGAGI. The junction had 6 bases not matched to a gene; V was cut back by 2 bases and J by 2 bases. V gene TRBV6-5 combines with J gene TRBJ2-7, with 7 bases fitting TRBD1. This TCR was sampled from a man in his late teens or twenties in good health. Some clones in this sample may be carry-over from other donors' samples. Source material: naive CD8+ T cells from PBMCs. As DNA, the CDR3 is TGTGCCAGCAGTTACGCTAGGACAGGTCCCTACGAGCAGTACTTC. It specifies CASSYARTGPYEQYF.